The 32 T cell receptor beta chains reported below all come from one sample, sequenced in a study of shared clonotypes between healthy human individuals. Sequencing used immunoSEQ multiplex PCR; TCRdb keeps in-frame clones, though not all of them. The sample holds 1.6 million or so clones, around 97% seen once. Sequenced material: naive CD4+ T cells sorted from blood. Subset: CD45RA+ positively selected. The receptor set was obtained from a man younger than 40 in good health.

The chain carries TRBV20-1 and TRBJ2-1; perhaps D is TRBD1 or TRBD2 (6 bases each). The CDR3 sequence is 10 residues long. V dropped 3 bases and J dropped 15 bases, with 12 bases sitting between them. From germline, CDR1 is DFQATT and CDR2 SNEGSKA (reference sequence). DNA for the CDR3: TGCAGTGCTAGTTCGGGGGCTCGGTTCTTC. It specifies CSASSGARFF.

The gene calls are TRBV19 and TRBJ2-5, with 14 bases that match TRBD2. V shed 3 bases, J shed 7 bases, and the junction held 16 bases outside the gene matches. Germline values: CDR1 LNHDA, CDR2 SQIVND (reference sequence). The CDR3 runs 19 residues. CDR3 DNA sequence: TGTGCCAGTAGTATCGATGGACTAGCGGGAGGCCGGGTAAGGGGGACCCAGTACTTC. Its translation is CASSIDGLAGGRVRGTQYF. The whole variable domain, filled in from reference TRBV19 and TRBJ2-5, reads DGGITQSPKYLFRKEGQNVTLSCEQNLNHDAMYWYRQDPGQGLRLIYYSQIVNDFQKGDIAEGYSVSREKKESFPLTVTSAQKNPTAFYLCASSIDGLAGGRVRGTQYFGPGTRLLVL.

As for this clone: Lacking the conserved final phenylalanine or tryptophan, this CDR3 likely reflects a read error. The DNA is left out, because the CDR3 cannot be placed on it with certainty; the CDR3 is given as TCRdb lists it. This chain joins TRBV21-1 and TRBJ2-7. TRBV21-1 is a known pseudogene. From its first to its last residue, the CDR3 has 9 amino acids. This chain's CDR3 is CASQDSTHL.

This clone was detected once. CDR3 sequence: CASSESRTRNTGELFF. The CDR3 DNA sequence: TGCGCCAGCAGTGAGTCGAGGACAAGGAACACCGGGGAGCTGTTTTTT. The V and J genes are TRBV10-1 and TRBJ2-2; D possibly corresponds to TRBD1 (5 bases). CDR3 length: 16 amino acids. V lost 0 bases, J lost 1 base, and 9 bases lay in between. Germline values: CDR1 WNHNN, CDR2 SYGVQD (reference sequence).

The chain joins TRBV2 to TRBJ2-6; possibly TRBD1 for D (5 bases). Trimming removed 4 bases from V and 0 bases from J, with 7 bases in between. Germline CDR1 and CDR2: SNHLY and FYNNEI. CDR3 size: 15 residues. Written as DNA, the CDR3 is TGTGCCAGCAGTGGGGGCTCCTCTGGGGCCAACGTCCTGACTTTC. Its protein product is CASSGGSSGANVLTF. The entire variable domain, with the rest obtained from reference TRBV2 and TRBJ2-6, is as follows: EPEVTQTPSHQVTQMGQEVILRCVPISNHLYFYWYRQILGQKVEFLVSFYNNEISEKSEIFDDQFSVERPDGSNFTLKIRSTKLEDSAMYFCASSGGSSGANVLTFGAGSRLTVL.

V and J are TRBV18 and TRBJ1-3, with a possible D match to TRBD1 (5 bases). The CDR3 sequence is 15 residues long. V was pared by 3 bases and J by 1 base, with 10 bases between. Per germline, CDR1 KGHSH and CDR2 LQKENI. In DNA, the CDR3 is TGTGCCAGCTCACCGCAGGGTGTATCTGGAAACACCATATATTTT. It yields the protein CASSPQGVSGNTIYF.

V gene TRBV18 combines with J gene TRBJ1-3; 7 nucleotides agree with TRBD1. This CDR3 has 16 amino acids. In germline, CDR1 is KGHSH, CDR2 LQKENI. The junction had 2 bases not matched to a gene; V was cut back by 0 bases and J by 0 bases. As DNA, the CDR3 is TGTGCCAGCTCACCACCCGGGACAGTCTCTGGAAACACCATATATTTT. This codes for CASSPPGTVSGNTIYF.

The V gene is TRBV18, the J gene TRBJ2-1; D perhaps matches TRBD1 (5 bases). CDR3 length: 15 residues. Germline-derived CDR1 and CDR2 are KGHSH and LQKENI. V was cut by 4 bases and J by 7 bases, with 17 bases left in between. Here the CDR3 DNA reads TGTGCCAGCTCACTCCAGGGAAATAACGGTAATGAGCAGTTCTTC. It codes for CASSLQGNNGNEQFF.

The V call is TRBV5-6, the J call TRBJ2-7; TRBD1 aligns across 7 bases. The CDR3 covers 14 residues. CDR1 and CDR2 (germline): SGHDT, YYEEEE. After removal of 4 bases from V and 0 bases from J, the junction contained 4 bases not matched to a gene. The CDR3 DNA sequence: TGTGCCAGCAGCCGAAGGACAGGCTCCTACGAGCAGTACTTC. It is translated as CASSRRTGSYEQYF. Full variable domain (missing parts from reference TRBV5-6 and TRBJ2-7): DAGVTQSPTHLIKTRGQQVTLRCSPKSGHDTVSWYQQALGQGPQFIFQYYEEEERQRGNFPDRFSGHQFPNYSSELNVNALLLGDSALYLCASSRRTGSYEQYFGPGTRLTVT.

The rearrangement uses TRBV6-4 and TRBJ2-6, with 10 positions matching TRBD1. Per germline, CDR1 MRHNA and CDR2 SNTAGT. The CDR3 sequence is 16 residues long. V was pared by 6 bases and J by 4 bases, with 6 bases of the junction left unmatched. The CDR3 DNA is TGTGCCAGCAGCCCGGGGACAGGGGCCGGGGCCAACGTCCTGACTTTC. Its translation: CASSPGTGAGANVLTF.

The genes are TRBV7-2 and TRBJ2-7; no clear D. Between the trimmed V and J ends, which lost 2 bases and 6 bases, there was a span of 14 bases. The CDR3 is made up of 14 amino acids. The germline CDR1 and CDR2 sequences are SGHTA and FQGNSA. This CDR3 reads CASSLRSAPAEQYF. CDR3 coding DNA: TGTGCCAGCAGCTTAAGGTCCGCCCCTGCCGAGCAGTACTTC.

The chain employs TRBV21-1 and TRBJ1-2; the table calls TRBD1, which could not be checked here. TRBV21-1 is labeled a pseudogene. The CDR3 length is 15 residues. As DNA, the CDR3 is TGTGCCAGCAGCTGGACCCAGGGGCACTTGGTCGGCTACACCTTC. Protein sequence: CASSWTQGHLVGYTF.

CDR3 loop: CASILTGAAYEQYF. CDR3 nucleotide sequence: TGTGCCAGCATCCTGACAGGGGCCGCCTACGAGCAGTACTTC. The J gene is TRBJ2-7, the V gene TRBV2, with 8 bases identical to TRBD1. Germline loops: CDR1 SNHLY, CDR2 FYNNEI. J was trimmed by 2 bases and V by 7 bases; bases with no gene match: 7. The CDR3 runs 14 residues.

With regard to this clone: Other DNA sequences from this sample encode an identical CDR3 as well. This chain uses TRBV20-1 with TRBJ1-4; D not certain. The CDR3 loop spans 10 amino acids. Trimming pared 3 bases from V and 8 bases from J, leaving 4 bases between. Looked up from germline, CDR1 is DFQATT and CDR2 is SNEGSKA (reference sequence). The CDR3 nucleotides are TGCAGTGCTAGTAGGGAAAAACTGTTTTTT. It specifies CSASREKLFF.

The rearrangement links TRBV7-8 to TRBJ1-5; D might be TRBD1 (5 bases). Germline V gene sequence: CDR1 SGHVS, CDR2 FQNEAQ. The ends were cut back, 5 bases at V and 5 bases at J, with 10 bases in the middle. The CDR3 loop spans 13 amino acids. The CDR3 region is CASSLTGDQPQHF. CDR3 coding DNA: TGTGCCAGCAGCCTGACGGGGGATCAGCCCCAGCATTTT.

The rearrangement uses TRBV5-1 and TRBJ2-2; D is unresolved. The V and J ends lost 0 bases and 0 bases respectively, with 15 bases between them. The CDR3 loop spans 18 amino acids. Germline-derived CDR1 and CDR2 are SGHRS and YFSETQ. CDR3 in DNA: TGCGCCAGCAGCTTGGTGTCTTTGGGCGGAACGAACACCGGGGAGCTGTTTTTT. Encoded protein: CASSLVSLGGTNTGELFF.

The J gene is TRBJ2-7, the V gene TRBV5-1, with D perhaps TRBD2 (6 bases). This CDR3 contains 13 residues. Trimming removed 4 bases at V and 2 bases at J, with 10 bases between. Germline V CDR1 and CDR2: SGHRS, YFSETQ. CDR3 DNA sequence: TGCGCCAGCAGCGGAGGGCCCCCCTACGAGCAGTACTTC. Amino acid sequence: CASSGGPPYEQYF.

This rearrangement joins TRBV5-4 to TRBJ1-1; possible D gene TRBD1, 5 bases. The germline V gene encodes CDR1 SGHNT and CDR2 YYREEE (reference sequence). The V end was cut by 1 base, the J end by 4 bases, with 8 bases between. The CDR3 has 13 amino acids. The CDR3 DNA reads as TGTGCCAGCAGCTTGATGGGGGGCACTGAAGCTTTCTTT. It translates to CASSLMGGTEAFF.

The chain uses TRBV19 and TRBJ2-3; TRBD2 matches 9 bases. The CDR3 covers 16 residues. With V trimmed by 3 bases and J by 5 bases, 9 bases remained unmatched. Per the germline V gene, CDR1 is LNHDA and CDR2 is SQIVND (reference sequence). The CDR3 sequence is CASSMAPSGVIDTQYF. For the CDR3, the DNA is TGTGCCAGTAGTATGGCTCCTAGCGGGGTGATAGATACGCAGTATTTT.

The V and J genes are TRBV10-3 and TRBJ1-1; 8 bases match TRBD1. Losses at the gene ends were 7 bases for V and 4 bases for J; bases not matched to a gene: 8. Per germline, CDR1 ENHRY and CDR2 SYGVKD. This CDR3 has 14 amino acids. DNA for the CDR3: TGTGCCATCATGGGGACAGGCCGGATCACTGAAGCTTTCTTT. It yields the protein CAIMGTGRITEAFF.

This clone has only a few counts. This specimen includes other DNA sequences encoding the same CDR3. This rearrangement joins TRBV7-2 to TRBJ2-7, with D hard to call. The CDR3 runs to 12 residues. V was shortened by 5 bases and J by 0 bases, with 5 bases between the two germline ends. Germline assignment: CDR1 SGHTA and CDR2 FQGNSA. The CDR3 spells CASSGSSYEQYF. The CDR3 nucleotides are TGTGCCAGCAGCGGCAGCTCCTACGAGCAGTACTTC.

The CDR3 loop reads CASREVGGLGEAFF. In DNA form, the CDR3 reads TGCGCCAGCAGGGAGGTTGGGGGGCTTGGTGAAGCTTTCTTT. This chain links TRBV10-2 with TRBJ1-1; TRBD1 might be the D (6 bases). Germline lookup yields CDR1 WSHSY and CDR2 SAAADI. This CDR3 spans 14 amino acids. The ends were cut back, 6 bases at V and 7 bases at J, with 18 bases in the middle.

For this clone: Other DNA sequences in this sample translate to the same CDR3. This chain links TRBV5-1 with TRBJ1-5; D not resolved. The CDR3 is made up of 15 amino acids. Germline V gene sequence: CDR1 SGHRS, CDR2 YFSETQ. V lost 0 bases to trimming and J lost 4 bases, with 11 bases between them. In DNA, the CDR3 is TGCGCCAGCAGCTTGGCCCCAGGTTCGAATCAGCCCCAGCATTTT. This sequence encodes CASSLAPGSNQPQHF.

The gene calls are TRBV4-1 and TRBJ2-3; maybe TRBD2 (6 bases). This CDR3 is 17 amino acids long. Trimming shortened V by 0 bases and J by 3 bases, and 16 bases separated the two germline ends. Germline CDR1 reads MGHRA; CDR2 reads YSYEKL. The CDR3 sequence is CASSQDQNSGRTDTQYF. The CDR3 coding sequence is TGCGCCAGCAGCCAAGATCAGAATAGCGGTCGGACAGATACGCAGTATTTT.

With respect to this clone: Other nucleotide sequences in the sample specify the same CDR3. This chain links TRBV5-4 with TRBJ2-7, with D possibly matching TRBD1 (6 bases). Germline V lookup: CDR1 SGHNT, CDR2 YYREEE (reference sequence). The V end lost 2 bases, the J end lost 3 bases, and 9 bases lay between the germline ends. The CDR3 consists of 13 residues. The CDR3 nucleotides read TGTGCCAGCAGCTTCACAGGGAGCTACGAGCAGTACTTC. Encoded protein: CASSFTGSYEQYF. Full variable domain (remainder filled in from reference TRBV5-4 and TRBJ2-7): ETGVTQSPTHLIKTRGQQVTLRCSSQSGHNTVSWYQQALGQGPQFIFQYYREEENGRGNFPPRFSGLQFPNYSSELNVNALELDDSALYLCASSFTGSYEQYFGPGTRLTVT.

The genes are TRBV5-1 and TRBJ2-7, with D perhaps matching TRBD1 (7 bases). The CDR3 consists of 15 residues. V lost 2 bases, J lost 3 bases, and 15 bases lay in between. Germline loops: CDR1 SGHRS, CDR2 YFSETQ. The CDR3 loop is CASSFGPQGGYEQYF. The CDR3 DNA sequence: TGCGCCAGCAGCTTTGGGCCCCAGGGGGGCTACGAGCAGTACTTC.

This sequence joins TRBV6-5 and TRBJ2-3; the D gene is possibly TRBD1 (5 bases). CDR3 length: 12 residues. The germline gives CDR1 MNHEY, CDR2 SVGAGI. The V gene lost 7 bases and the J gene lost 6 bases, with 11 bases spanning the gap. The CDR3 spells CASISQGDTQYF. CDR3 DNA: TGTGCCAGCATCTCCCAGGGTGATACGCAGTATTTT.

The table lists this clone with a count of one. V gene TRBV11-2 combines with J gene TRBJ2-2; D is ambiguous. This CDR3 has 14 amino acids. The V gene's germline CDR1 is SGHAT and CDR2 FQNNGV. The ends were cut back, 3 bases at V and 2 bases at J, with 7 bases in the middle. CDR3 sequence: CASSFLVNTGELFF. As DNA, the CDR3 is TGTGCCAGCAGCTTTTTGGTTAACACCGGGGAGCTGTTTTTT.

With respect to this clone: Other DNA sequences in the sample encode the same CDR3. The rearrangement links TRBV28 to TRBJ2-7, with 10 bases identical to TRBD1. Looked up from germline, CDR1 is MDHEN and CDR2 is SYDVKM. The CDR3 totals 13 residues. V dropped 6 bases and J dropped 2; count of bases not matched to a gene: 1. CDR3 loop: CASRTGGPYEQYF. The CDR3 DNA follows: TGTGCCAGCAGGACAGGGGGCCCCTACGAGCAGTACTTC.

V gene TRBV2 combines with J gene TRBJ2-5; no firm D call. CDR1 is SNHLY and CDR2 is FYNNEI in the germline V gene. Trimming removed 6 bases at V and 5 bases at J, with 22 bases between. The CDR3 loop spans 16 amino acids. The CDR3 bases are TGTGCCAGCAGGCCCTCTCGAGGACGCCCCCCGGAGACCCAGTACTTC. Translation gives CASRPSRGRPPETQYF. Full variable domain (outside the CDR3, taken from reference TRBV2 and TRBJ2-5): EPEVTQTPSHQVTQMGQEVILRCVPISNHLYFYWYRQILGQKVEFLVSFYNNEISEKSEIFDDQFSVERPDGSNFTLKIRSTKLEDSAMYFCASRPSRGRPPETQYFGPGTRLLVL.

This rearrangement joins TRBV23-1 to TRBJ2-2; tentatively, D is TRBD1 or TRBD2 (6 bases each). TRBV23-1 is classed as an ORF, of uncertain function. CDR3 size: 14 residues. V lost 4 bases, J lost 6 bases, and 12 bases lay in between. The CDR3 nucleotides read TGCGCCAGCAGTCCAGAAGGGGGGCCCGGGGAGCTGTTTTTT. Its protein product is CASSPEGGPGELFF.

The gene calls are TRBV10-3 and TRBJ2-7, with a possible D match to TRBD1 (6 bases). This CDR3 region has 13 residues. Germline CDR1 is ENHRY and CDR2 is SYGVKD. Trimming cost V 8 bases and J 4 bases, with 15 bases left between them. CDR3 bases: TGTGCCATCGGTTTTTGGGGGCAATACGAGCAGTACTTC. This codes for CAIGFWGQYEQYF.